This T cell receptor (beta chain) emerged from a study of blood T cell repertoires in COVID-19. Study overall: Nucleic acid was either cDNA or gDNA, and it came from T cells, B-cell-depleted T cells, or PBMCs.

The germline CDR1 and CDR2 sequences are LGHDT and YNNKEL (reference sequence). This CDR3 contains 14 residues. V gave up 2 bases and J gave up 3 bases; unmatched junction bases: 1. Profiling relied on immunoSEQ multiplex PCR, and the TCRdb table lists in-frame clones only, not all of them. The table has under 45,000 clones, approximately 85% seen once. The table lists this clone with a count of one. V and J are TRBV3-1 (or the pseudogene TRBV3-2) and TRBJ2-5; 9 nucleotides agree with TRBD2. This sequence originates from a man aged 55-75 years with active or convalescent COVID-19. Sequenced input: peripheral blood. DNA of the CDR3: TGTGCCAGCAGCCAATCTAGCGGGGAAGAGACCCAGTACTTC. Translating gives CASSQSSGEETQYF.